Listed here are 17 T cell receptor beta chains from one sample, sequenced in a study of spatial heterogeneity in lung cancer. Time point meaning: sample taken at primary tumor resection. MiXCR, applied by TCRdb to the 5' RACE reads, yields one record per CDR3 protein. The table shows about 36,000 distinct CDR3 sequences, with less than 9% occurring only once. Sample: PBMCs, taken at surgery. The origin of the receptors is a female donor with early-stage non-small cell lung cancer.

The V and J genes are TRBV20-1 and TRBJ1-1; D is possibly TRBD1 (6 bases). V was shortened by 7 bases and J by 7 bases, with 16 bases between the two germline ends. This CDR3 has 12 residues. CDR1 is DFQATT, CDR2 SNEGSKA, per germline (reference sequence). Written as DNA, the CDR3 is TGCAGTGTTAAAAGGGGAGGGGGTGAAGCTTTCTTT. Protein product: CSVKRGGGEAFF.

The rearrangement joins TRBV29-1 to TRBJ2-3; 7 nucleotides agree with TRBD2. Trimming at V came to 3 bases and at J to 0 bases, leaving 9 bases not matched to a gene. Germline V gene lookup returns CDR1 SQVTM and CDR2 ANQGSEA. The CDR3 extends over 16 amino acids. The CDR3 here is CSVDPHAGESTDTQYF. The CDR3 region has the DNA TGCAGCGTTGACCCTCACGCGGGGGAGAGCACAGATACGCAGTATTTT.

This clonotype turned up a few times. The chain uses TRBV12-3 or TRBV12-4 and TRBJ1-2; D remains ambiguous. Between the trimmed V and J ends, which lost 2 bases and 2 bases, there was a span of 6 bases. CDR3 size: 13 residues. DNA of the CDR3: TGTGCCAGCAGTTTAAGCCAGAACTATGGCTACACCTTC. Amino acid sequence: CASSLSQNYGYTF.

In its sample, this clonotype was seen many times. J is TRBJ2-3 and V is TRBV12-3 or TRBV12-4, with 7 bases lining up with TRBD2. The ends lost 6 bases at V and 4 bases at J; junction bases unmatched: 13. The CDR3 is 16 residues long. The DNA for the CDR3 is TGTGCCAGCAGCAGAGTTGCGGGAGAGGTGGCAGATACGCAGTATTTT. This encodes CASSRVAGEVADTQYF.

This clonotype was recorded at least ten times. The rearrangement joins TRBV4-1 to TRBJ1-6; D remains ambiguous. Trimming removed 0 bases from V and 6 bases from J, with 15 bases in between. The germline V gene has CDR1 MGHRA and CDR2 YSYEKL. This CDR3 spans 17 amino acids. Here the CDR3 DNA reads TGCGCCAGCAGCCAAGATAATCAAGGACCGCTTAATTCACCCCTCCACTTT. Its protein is CASSQDNQGPLNSPLHF.

This clonotype came up many times. J is TRBJ2-7 and V is TRBV6-1, with TRBD1 as a possible D gene (5 bases). V shed 2 bases and J shed 1 base, with 12 bases lying between them. The CDR3 extends over 15 amino acids. Germline CDR1 and CDR2: MNHNS and SASEGT. As DNA, the CDR3 is TGTGCCAGCAGTGAAAGGGGAAGGCCGTCCTACGAGCAGTACTTC. Its protein is CASSERGRPSYEQYF.

The table lists this clonotype with many counts. J is TRBJ2-5 and V is TRBV29-1; 9 bases agree with TRBD1. Germline V gene data show CDR1 as SQVTM and CDR2 as ANQGSEA. The CDR3 extends over 14 amino acids. The J segment lost 5 bases and the V segment lost 6 bases, leaving 10 bases of the junction unmatched. The CDR3 here is CSVRRTGGSETQYF. In nucleotides, the CDR3 is TGCAGCGTCCGCCGAACAGGGGGCTCGGAGACCCAGTACTTC.

The table lists this clonotype with many counts. The chain links TRBV6-2 or TRBV6-3 to TRBJ2-6; unclear D gene. CDR3 length equals 14 residues. The ends were cut back, 7 bases at V and 0 bases at J, with 7 bases in the middle. The germline CDR1 and CDR2 sequences are MNHEY and SVGEGT. CDR3 in amino acids: CASNPLSGANVLTF. The CDR3 coding sequence is TGTGCCAGCAACCCCCTCTCTGGGGCCAACGTCCTGACTTTC.

About this clonotype itself: A single base separates this from a much larger clone, so it may be a read error. The chain combines TRBV6-1 with TRBJ1-5; D unclear. The ends were cut back, 10 bases at V and 1 base at J, with 14 bases in the middle. CDR3 length: 14 residues. Per germline, CDR1 MNHNS and CDR2 SASEGT. CDR3: CANRRDLSNQPQHF. The CDR3 nucleotides read TGTGCCAACAGACGGGATCTCAGCAATCAGCCCCAGCATTTT.

V gene TRBV5-4 combines with J gene TRBJ1-2, with TRBD1 as a possible D gene (5 bases). In germline, CDR1 is SGHNT, CDR2 YYREEE (reference sequence). The V end lost 4 bases, the J end lost 2 bases, and 15 bases lay between the germline ends. The CDR3 extends over 15 amino acids. The CDR3 nucleotides read TGTGCCAGCAGCGTTCCGTCACAGGAAAACTATGGCTACACCTTC. Residues: CASSVPSQENYGYTF.

This clonotype was recorded many times. The gene calls are TRBV20-1 and TRBJ1-1; 12 bases are a match to TRBD1. Losses at the gene ends were 6 bases for V and 11 bases for J; bases not matched to a gene: 10. Germline CDR1 is DFQATT and CDR2 is SNEGSKA (reference sequence). The CDR3 has 13 amino acids. The CDR3 DNA follows: TGCAGTGCCCCGGGACAGGGGGCCGGCGAGGCTTTCTTT. Its protein is CSAPGQGAGEAFF.

This clonotype was found many times. The rearrangement uses TRBV20-1 and TRBJ1-1; TRBD1 agrees at 7 bases. The CDR3 totals 13 residues. CDR1 is DFQATT and CDR2 is SNEGSKA in the germline V gene (reference sequence). The junction had 3 bases not matched to a gene; V was cut back by 2 bases and J by 3 bases. This CDR3 is CSARRGQHTEAFF. For the CDR3, the DNA is TGCAGTGCTAGAAGGGGGCAGCACACTGAAGCTTTCTTT.

The sample holds many counts of this clonotype. The V and J genes are TRBV12-3 or TRBV12-4 and TRBJ1-5; D perhaps matches TRBD1 (5 bases). V was pared by 5 bases and J by 4 bases, with 15 bases between. CDR3 length: 15 residues. CDR3 in amino acids: CASSMRGVENQPQHF. The CDR3 DNA sequence: TGTGCCAGCAGTATGCGGGGGGTCGAGAATCAGCCCCAGCATTTT.

This clonotype was counted only a few times. The chain is built from TRBV27 and TRBJ2-2, with D tentatively TRBD2 (5 bases). There are 16 residues in the CDR3. Germline CDR1 MNHEY, CDR2 SMNVEV (reference sequence). The V end was cut by 5 bases, the J end by 1 base, with 14 bases between. CDR3 nucleotides: TGTGCCAGCAGTCCCTTCCGGGGTGGGAACACCGGGGAGCTGTTTTTT. It specifies CASSPFRGGNTGELFF.

This clonotype appeared many times. This chain connects TRBV3-2 to TRBJ1-1; the table's D call of TRBD1 was not tested on the DNA. TRBV3-2 is a known pseudogene. The CDR3 has 20 residues. CDR3 amino acids: CASSQERDRGTPPMNTEAFF. In DNA, the CDR3 is TGTGCCAGCAGCCAAGAACGGGATAGGGGGACTCCACCAATGAACACTGAAGCTTTCTTT.

This clonotype was seen more than once but under ten times. The gene calls are TRBV4-3 and TRBJ2-5; D could derive from TRBD1 or TRBD2 (5 bases each). Trimming pared 1 base from V and 2 bases from J, leaving 17 bases between. Germline V gene data show CDR1 as LGHNA and CDR2 as YSLEER. CDR3 size: 17 residues. DNA for the CDR3: TGCGCCAGCAGCCAAGGAACGAAGGGATGGGGGCAAGAGACCCAGTACTTC. This translates into CASSQGTKGWGQETQYF.

The J gene is TRBJ2-2, the V gene TRBV2, with D unresolved. The V end lost 3 bases, the J end lost 4 bases, and 12 bases lay between the germline ends. The CDR3 runs to 15 residues. From germline, CDR1 is SNHLY and CDR2 FYNNEI. CDR3 residues: CASSELQQVTGELFF. The CDR3 DNA sequence: TGTGCCAGCAGTGAGTTACAGCAAGTCACCGGGGAGCTGTTTTTT. Looking up the rest from reference TRBV2 and TRBJ2-2 gives the full variable domain: EPEVTQTPSHQVTQMGQEVILRCVPISNHLYFYWYRQILGQKVEFLVSFYNNEISEKSEIFDDQFSVERPDGSNFTLKIRSTKLEDSAMYFCASSELQQVTGELFFGEGSRLTVL.